The text below deals with one T cell receptor beta chain. Its specificity is unknown. From the reads, TCRdb called clonotypes with MiXCR, one entry per CDR3 protein. Of 100,000 to 150,000 distinct CDR3 sequences listed, over 25% were seen once; the top ten hold about 53%. These data belong to a study of T cell repertoires in cytomegalovirus infection. For the study at large: A matching HLA type, together with CMV infection, was signaled by public TCR beta signatures.

The ends were cut back, 5 bases at V and 2 bases at J, with 13 bases in the middle. The CDR3 covers 14 residues. Per the germline V gene, CDR1 is LNHDA and CDR2 is SQIVND (reference sequence). V usage is TRBV19 and J usage is TRBJ2-7; a possible D gene is TRBD1 (6 bases). The sequencing used CD8+ T cells from cultured PBMCs, collected from culture after CMV antigen stimulation. The TCR originated in a human donor in good health (CMV status not recorded). Some clones in this sample may be carry-over from other donors' samples. The CDR3 loop is CASSGTGKPYEQYF. CDR3 in DNA: TGTGCCAGTAGTGGTACAGGGAAGCCCTACGAGCAGTACTTC.